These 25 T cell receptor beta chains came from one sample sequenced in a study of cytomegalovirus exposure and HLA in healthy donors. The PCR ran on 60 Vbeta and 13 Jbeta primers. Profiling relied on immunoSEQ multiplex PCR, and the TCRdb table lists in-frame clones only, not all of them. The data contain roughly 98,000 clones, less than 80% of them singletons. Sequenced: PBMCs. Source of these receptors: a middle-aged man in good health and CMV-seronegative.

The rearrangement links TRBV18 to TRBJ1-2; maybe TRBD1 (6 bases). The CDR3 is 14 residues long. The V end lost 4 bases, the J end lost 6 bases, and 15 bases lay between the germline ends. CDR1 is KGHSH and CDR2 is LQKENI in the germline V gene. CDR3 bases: TGTGCCAGCTCACTGGACAGTCGCTGGGATGGCTACACCTTC. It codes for CASSLDSRWDGYTF.

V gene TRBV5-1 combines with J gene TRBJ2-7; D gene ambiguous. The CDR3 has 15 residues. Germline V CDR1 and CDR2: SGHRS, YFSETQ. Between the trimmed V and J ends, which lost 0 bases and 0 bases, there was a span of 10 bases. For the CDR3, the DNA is TGCGCCAGCAGCTTGGCCGCGGAGCTCTCCTACGAGCAGTACTTC. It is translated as CASSLAAELSYEQYF.

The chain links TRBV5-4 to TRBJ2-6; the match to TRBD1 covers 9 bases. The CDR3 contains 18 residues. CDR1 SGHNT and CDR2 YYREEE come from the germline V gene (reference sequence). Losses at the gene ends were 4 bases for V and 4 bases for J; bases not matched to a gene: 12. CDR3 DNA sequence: TGTGCCAGCAGCAACGGACAGGGGCGTCTTGGGGGGGCCAACGTCCTGACTTTC. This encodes CASSNGQGRLGGANVLTF.

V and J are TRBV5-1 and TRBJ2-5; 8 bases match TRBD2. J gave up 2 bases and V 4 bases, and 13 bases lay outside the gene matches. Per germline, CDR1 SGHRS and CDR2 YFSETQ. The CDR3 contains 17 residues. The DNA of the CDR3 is TGCGCCAGCAGCCCGGGAGGTATGACGGGGGGGCAAGAGACCCAGTACTTC. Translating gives CASSPGGMTGGQETQYF.

CDR3 sequence: CASSPRQGDTEAFF. For the CDR3, the DNA is TGCGCCAGCAGCCCCCGACAGGGAGACACTGAAGCTTTCTTT. The chain uses TRBV5-1 and TRBJ1-1, with TRBD1 matching over 7 bases. In germline, CDR1 is SGHRS, CDR2 YFSETQ. This CDR3 region has 14 residues. The trim removed 4 bases at V and 3 bases at J, leaving 6 bases unmatched.

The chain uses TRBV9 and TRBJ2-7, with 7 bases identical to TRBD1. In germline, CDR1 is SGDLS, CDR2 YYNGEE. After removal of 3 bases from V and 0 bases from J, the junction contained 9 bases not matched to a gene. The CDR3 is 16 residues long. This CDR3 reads CASSDDPGQNSYEQYF. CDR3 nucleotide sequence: TGTGCCAGCAGCGACGACCCGGGACAGAACTCCTACGAGCAGTACTTC. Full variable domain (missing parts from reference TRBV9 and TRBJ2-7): DSGVTQTPKHLITATGQRVTLRCSPRSGDLSVYWYQQSLDQGLQFLIQYYNGEERAKGNILERFSAQQFPDLHSELNLSSLELGDSALYFCASSDDPGQNSYEQYFGPGTRLTVT.

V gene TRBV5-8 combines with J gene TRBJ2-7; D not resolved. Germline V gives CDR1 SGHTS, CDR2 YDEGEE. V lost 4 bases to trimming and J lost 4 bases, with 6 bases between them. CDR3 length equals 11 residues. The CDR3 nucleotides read TGTGCCAGCAGCCTGGCTTACGAGCAGTACTTC. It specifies CASSLAYEQYF. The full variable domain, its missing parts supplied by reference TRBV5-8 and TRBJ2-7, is EAGVTQSPTHLIKTRGQQATLRCSPISGHTSVYWYQQALGLGLQFLLWYDEGEERNRGNFPPRFSGRQFPNYSSELNVNALELEDSALYLCASSLAYEQYFGPGTRLTVT.

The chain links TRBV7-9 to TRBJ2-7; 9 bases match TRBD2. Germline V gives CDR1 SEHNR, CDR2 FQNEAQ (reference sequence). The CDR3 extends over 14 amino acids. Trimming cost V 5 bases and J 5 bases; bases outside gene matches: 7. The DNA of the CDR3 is TGTGCCAGCAGCGCGGGACTAGCTCGGGACGAGCAGTACTTC. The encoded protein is CASSAGLARDEQYF.

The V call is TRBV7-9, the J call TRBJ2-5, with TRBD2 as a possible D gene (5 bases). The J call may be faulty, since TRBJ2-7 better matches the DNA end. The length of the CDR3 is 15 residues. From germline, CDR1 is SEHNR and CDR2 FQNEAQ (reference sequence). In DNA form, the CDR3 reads TGTGCCAGCACCCCGACCGGGGTGATGACCTACGAGCAGTACTTC. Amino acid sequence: CASTPTGVMTYEQYF.

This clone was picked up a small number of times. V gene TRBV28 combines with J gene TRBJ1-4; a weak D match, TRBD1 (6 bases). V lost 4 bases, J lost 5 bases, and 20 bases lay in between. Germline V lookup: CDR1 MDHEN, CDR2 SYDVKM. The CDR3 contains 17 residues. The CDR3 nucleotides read TGTGCCAGCAGTTCCCTGGGGCAGGGGTCCCAAAATGAAAAACTGTTTTTT. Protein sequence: CASSSLGQGSQNEKLFF.

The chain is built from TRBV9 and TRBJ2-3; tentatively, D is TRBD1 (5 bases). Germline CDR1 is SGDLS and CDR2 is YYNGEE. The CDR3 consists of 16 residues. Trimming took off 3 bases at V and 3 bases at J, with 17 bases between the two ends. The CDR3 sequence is CASSGPRGRVTDTQYF. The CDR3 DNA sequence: TGTGCCAGCAGCGGACCCCGTGGCAGGGTGACAGATACGCAGTATTTT.

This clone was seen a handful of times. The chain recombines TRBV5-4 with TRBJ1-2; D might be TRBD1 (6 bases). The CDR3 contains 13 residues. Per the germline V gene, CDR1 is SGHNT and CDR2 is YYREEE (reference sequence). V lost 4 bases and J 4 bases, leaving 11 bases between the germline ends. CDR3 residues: CASSARQAYGYTF. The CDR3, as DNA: TGTGCCAGCAGCGCCCGACAGGCCTATGGCTACACCTTC.

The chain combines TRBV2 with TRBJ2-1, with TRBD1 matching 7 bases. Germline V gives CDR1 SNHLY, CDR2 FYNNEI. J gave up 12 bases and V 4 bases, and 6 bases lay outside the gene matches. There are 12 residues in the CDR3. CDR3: CASSGRQGRQFF. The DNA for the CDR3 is TGTGCCAGCAGTGGCCGACAGGGAAGGCAGTTCTTC.

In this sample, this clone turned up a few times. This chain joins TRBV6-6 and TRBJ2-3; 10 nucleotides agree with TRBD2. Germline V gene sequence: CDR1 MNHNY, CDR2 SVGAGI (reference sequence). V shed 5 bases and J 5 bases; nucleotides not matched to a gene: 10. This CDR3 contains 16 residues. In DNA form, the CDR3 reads TGTGCCAGCAGTATCGGGACTAGCGCCGTGGGAGATACGCAGTATTTT. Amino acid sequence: CASSIGTSAVGDTQYF.

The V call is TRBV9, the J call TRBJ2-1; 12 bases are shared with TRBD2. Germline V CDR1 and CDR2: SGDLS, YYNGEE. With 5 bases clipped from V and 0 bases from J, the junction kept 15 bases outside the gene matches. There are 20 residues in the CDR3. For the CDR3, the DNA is TGTGCCAGCAGGGGGAGTCCGGGACTAGCGGGCGTTAGCTCCTACAATGAGCAGTTCTTC. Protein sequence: CASRGSPGLAGVSSYNEQFF.

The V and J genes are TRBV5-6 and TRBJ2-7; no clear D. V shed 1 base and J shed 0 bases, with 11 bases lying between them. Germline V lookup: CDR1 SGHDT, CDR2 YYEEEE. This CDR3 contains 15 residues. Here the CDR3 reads CASSLKLVPSYEQYF. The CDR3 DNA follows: TGTGCCAGCAGCTTGAAGTTAGTCCCCTCCTACGAGCAGTACTTC.

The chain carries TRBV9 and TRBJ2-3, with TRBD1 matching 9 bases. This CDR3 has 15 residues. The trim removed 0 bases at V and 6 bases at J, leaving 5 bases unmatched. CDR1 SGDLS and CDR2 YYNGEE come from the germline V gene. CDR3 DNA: TGTGCCAGCAGCGTAGTAGACAGGGGGTATGATACGCAGTATTTT. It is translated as CASSVVDRGYDTQYF.

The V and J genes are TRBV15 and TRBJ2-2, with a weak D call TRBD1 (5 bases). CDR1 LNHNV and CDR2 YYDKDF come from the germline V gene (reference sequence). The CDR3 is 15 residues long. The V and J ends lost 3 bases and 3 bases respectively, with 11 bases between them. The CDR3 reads CATSSLGPDTGELFF. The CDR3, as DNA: TGTGCCACCAGCAGTTTGGGGCCGGACACCGGGGAGCTGTTTTTT.

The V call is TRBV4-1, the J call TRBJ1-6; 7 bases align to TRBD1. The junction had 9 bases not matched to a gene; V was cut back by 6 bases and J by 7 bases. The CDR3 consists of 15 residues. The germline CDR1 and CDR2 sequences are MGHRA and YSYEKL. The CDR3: CASSRTGARNSPLHF. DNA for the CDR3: TGCGCCAGCAGTCGAACAGGGGCGAGGAATTCACCCCTCCACTTT.

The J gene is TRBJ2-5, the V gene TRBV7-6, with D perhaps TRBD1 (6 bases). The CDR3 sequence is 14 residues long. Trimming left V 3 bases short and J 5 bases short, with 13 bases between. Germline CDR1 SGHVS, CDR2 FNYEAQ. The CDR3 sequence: CASSLVGAYETQYF. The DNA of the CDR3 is TGTGCCAGCAGCTTGGTGGGGGCATATGAGACCCAGTACTTC.

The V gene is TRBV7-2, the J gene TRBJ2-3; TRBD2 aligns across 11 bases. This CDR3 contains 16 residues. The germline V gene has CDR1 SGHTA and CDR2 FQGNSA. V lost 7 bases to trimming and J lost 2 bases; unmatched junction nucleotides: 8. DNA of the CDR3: TGTGCCAGCAACATAGCGGGGGGGGCCCCCACAGATACGCAGTATTTT. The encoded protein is CASNIAGGAPTDTQYF. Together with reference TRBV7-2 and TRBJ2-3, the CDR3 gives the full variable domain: GAGVSQSPSNKVTEKGKDVELRCDPISGHTALYWYRQSLGQGLEFLIYFQGNSAPDKSGLPSDRFSAERTGGSVSTLTIQRTQQEDSAVYLCASNIAGGAPTDTQYFGPGTRLTVL.

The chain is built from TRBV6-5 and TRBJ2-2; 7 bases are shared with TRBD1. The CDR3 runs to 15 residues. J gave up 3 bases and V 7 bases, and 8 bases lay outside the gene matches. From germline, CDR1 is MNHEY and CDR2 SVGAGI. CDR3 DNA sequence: TGTGCCAGCAAACTGGGACAGATACACACCGGGGAGCTGTTTTTT. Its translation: CASKLGQIHTGELFF.

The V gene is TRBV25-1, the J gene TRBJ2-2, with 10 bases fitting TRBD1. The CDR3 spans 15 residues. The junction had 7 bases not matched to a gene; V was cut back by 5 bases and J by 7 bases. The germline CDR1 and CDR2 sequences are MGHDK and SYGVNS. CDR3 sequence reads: CASSNRDRGVGELFF. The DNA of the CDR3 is TGTGCCAGCAGTAACCGGGACAGGGGAGTCGGGGAGCTGTTTTTT.

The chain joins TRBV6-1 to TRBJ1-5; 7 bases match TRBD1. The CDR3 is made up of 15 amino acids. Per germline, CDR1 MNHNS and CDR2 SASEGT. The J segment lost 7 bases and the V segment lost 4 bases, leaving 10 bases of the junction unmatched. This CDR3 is CASSGDSWPTQPQHF. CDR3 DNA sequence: TGTGCCAGCAGTGGGGACAGCTGGCCAACACAGCCCCAGCATTTT.

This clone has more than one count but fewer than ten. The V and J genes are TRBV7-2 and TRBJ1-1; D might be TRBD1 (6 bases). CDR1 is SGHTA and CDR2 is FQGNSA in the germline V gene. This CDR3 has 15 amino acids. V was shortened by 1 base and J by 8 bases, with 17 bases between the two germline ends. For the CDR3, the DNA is TGTGCCAGCAGCTTAGACCGGACAGCCAGGGCAGAAGCTTTCTTT. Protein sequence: CASSLDRTARAEAFF.